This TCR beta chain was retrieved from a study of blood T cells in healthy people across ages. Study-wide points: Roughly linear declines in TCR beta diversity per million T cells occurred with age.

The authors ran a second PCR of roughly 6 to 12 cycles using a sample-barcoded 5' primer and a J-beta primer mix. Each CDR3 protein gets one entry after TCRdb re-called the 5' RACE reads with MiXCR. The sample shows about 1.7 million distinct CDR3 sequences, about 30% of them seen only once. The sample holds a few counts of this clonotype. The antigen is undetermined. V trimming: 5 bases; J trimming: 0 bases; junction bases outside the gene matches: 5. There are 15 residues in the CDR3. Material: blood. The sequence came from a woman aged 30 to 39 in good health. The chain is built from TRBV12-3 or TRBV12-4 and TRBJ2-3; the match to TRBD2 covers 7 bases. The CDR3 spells CASSGLAASTDTQYF. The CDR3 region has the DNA TGTGCCAGCAGTGGCCTAGCGGCCAGCACAGATACGCAGTATTTT.